This passage covers 21 T cell receptor beta chains from one sample sequenced in a study of blood T cells in healthy people across ages. PCR was performed a second time for roughly 6 to 12 cycles using a sample-barcoded 5' primer and a J-beta primer mix. One entry per CDR3 protein results from TCRdb running MiXCR on the 5' RACE reads. The sample gives around 800,000 distinct CDR3 sequences, roughly 50% of which show up once; around 41% is in the top ten. The sequenced material came from blood. These receptors all come from an elderly man in good health.

Of note for this clonotype: One junction end disagrees with the germline gene, perhaps due to a read error. The CDR3 region is CASSGRRADMQYF. The CDR3 region has the DNA TGTGCCAGCAGCGGGCGCAGAGCAGATATGCAGTATTTT. The chain uses TRBV12-3 or TRBV12-4 and TRBJ2-3; D remains unclear. The CDR3 spans 13 residues.

The V call is TRBV20-1, the J call TRBJ2-7; the match to TRBD2 covers 14 bases. The end of the DNA is better explained by TRBJ2-4, so the J call may be wrong. The CDR3 loop spans 16 amino acids. Per germline, CDR1 DFQATT and CDR2 SNEGSKA (reference sequence). CDR3 sequence: CSTTSGRAVGKNIQYF. DNA for the CDR3: TGCAGTACGACTAGCGGGAGGGCCGTGGGCAAAAACATTCAGTACTTC.

This clonotype appeared once. This chain connects TRBV20-1 to TRBJ1-2; 7 bases are shared with TRBD1. Germline assignment: CDR1 DFQATT and CDR2 SNEGSKA (reference sequence). Losses at the gene ends were 5 bases for V and 8 bases for J; bases not matched to a gene: 11. This CDR3 is built from 13 residues. CDR3: CSAQTGPGKGYTF. The CDR3 nucleotides read TGCAGTGCTCAGACAGGGCCTGGGAAAGGCTACACCTTC.

The gene calls are TRBV20-1 and TRBJ2-1, with TRBD2 matching 10 bases. CDR3 length: 14 amino acids. V dropped 5 bases and J dropped 6; count of bases not matched to a gene: 7. Germline CDR1 reads DFQATT; CDR2 reads SNEGSKA (reference sequence). The CDR3 reads CSAEAGTSANEQFF. CDR3 DNA: TGCAGTGCTGAGGCCGGGACTAGCGCCAATGAGCAGTTCTTC.

This chain connects TRBV13 to TRBJ2-1, with 9 bases lining up with TRBD1. V dropped 5 bases and J dropped 8; count of bases not matched to a gene: 16. The CDR3 covers 17 residues. Germline CDR1 reads PRHDT; CDR2 reads FYEKMQ (reference sequence). The CDR3 reads CASSPGQGKYITDEQFF. The CDR3 DNA is TGTGCCAGCAGCCCCGGACAGGGGAAATATATTACGGATGAGCAGTTCTTC.

This chain joins TRBV7-9 and TRBJ2-1; 9 nucleotides line up with TRBD2. With V trimmed by 8 bases and J by 6 bases, 14 bases remained unmatched. Per the germline V gene, CDR1 is SEHNR and CDR2 is FQNEAQ (reference sequence). The CDR3 covers 16 residues. This CDR3 reads CASGLAGRGGSNEQFF. As DNA, the CDR3 is TGTGCCAGCGGTCTAGCGGGAAGAGGGGGCTCCAATGAGCAGTTCTTC. Variable domain in full (rest from reference TRBV7-9 and TRBJ2-1): DTGVSQNPRHKITKRGQNVTFRCDPISEHNRLYWYRQTLGQGPEFLTYFQNEAQLEKSRLLSDRFSAERPKGSFSTLEIQRTEQGDSAMYLCASGLAGRGGSNEQFFGPGTRLTVL.

The rearrangement uses TRBV6-6 and TRBJ2-1; D remains unclear. This CDR3 is 13 amino acids long. Trimming removed 10 bases at V and 5 bases at J, with 15 bases between. Germline values: CDR1 MNHNY, CDR2 SVGAGI (reference sequence). The chain's CDR3 is CATNLQRDNEQFF. The CDR3 DNA sequence: TGTGCCACCAACCTACAAAGGGACAATGAGCAGTTCTTC.

The chain links TRBV2 to TRBJ2-7; TRBD2 matches 7 bases. V was pared by 6 bases and J by 0 bases, with 5 bases of the junction left unmatched. This CDR3 is 14 amino acids long. The germline gives CDR1 SNHLY, CDR2 FYNNEI. CDR3 DNA sequence: TGTGCCAGCAGGGCAGCGGGGAGCTCCTACGAGCAGTACTTC. It codes for CASRAAGSSYEQYF. Variable domain in full (rest from reference TRBV2 and TRBJ2-7): EPEVTQTPSHQVTQMGQEVILRCVPISNHLYFYWYRQILGQKVEFLVSFYNNEISEKSEIFDDQFSVERPDGSNFTLKIRSTKLEDSAMYFCASRAAGSSYEQYFGPGTRLTVT.

This rearrangement joins TRBV7-6 to TRBJ2-1; 9 bases are shared with TRBD2. After removal of 4 bases from V and 4 bases from J, the junction contained 14 bases not matched to a gene. The CDR3 runs to 18 residues. The germline V gene has CDR1 SGHVS and CDR2 FNYEAQ. The CDR3 DNA reads TGTGCCAGCAGCTCAGACGCCGCGGGAGGGCTTGGGTACAATGAGCAGTTCTTC. It yields the protein CASSSDAAGGLGYNEQFF.

The chain combines TRBV5-6 with TRBJ1-1, with D uncertain. The V end was cut by 4 bases, the J end by 5 bases, with 12 bases between. Per the germline V gene, CDR1 is SGHDT and CDR2 is YYEEEE. The CDR3 runs to 13 residues. The CDR3 DNA reads as TGTGCCAGCAGCCTCAATATGAGGACTGAAGCTTTCTTT. Its translation is CASSLNMRTEAFF.

The V gene is TRBV12-5, the J gene TRBJ2-5; tentative D call: TRBD1 (5 bases). CDR1 is LGHNT, CDR2 FRNRAP, per germline. The CDR3 is 17 residues long. The V and J ends lost 0 bases and 3 bases respectively, with 17 bases between them. The CDR3 bases are TGTGCTAGTGGTTTGGTAGCCCGCGGTGGACACAAAGAGACCCAGTACTTC. Amino acid sequence: CASGLVARGGHKETQYF.

This clonotype was found a few times. The V and J genes are TRBV20-1 and TRBJ2-4, with D perhaps matching TRBD2 (5 bases). The J call may be in error: the DNA end matches TRBJ2-7 better. The CDR3 consists of 12 residues. Germline-derived CDR1 and CDR2 are DFQATT and SNEGSKA (reference sequence). The CDR3 protein is CSAHPTGNEQYF. CDR3 coding DNA: TGCAGTGCCCACCCGACGGGGAACGAGCAGTACTTC.

The genes are TRBV29-1 and TRBJ1-2; no firm D call. The CDR3 extends over 12 amino acids. V was shortened by 6 bases and J by 1 base, with 9 bases between the two germline ends. Germline CDR1 and CDR2: SQVTM and ANQGSEA. The CDR3 loop reads CSVGPFNYGYTF. CDR3 DNA: TGCAGCGTCGGTCCCTTTAACTATGGCTACACCTTC.

The chain links TRBV9 to TRBJ2-7; the match to TRBD2 covers 10 bases. Germline V lookup: CDR1 SGDLS, CDR2 YYNGEE. V dropped 3 bases and J dropped 3; count of bases not matched to a gene: 6. The CDR3 has 15 residues. The CDR3 coding sequence is TGTGCCAGCAGCGGCGGGACTAGCGCTATCTACGAGCAGTACTTC. Its translation: CASSGGTSAIYEQYF.

The table lists this clonotype with a few counts. V gene TRBV7-9 combines with J gene TRBJ1-4; no reliable D call. Between the trimmed V and J ends, which lost 5 bases and 5 bases, there was a span of 18 bases. Germline loops: CDR1 SEHNR, CDR2 FQNEAQ (reference sequence). The CDR3 covers 16 residues. This CDR3 reads CASSGRRDGYNEKLFF. CDR3 DNA: TGTGCCAGCAGCGGACGACGAGACGGATACAATGAAAAACTGTTTTTT. Based on the CDR3 plus reference TRBV7-9 and TRBJ1-4, the full variable domain is DTGVSQNPRHKITKRGQNVTFRCDPISEHNRLYWYRQTLGQGPEFLTYFQNEAQLEKSRLLSDRFSAERPKGSFSTLEIQRTEQGDSAMYLCASSGRRDGYNEKLFFGSGTQLSVL.

The chain joins TRBV29-1 to TRBJ2-1; D unresolved. Germline V lookup: CDR1 SQVTM, CDR2 ANQGSEA. The CDR3 totals 15 residues. The V gene lost 1 base and the J gene lost 4 bases, with 14 bases spanning the gap. The DNA for the CDR3 is TGCAGCGTTGAAGGCCTGGGAAAGAGATACAATGAGCAGTTCTTC. It specifies CSVEGLGKRYNEQFF.

The gene calls are TRBV12-3 or TRBV12-4 and TRBJ2-2; the D gene is possibly TRBD2 (6 bases). The CDR3 runs to 14 residues. Trimming removed 2 bases from V and 6 bases from J, with 10 bases in between. CDR3 bases: TGTGCCAGCAGTTTAATGGGGGGAGCCGGGGAGCTGTTTTTT. Its protein product is CASSLMGGAGELFF.

The chain joins TRBV7-9 to TRBJ1-2; no clear D. Germline V gene sequence: CDR1 SEHNR, CDR2 FQNEAQ (reference sequence). With 4 bases removed from V and 6 bases from J, the gap between germline ends came to 21 bases. There are 16 residues in the CDR3. CDR3 nucleotides: TGTGCCAGCAGCTCCGGGCAGGCGGGGAGGGTCCATGGCTACACCTTC. As protein: CASSSGQAGRVHGYTF.

The V call is TRBV20-1, the J call TRBJ1-2, with TRBD1 as a possible D gene (6 bases). Germline V lookup: CDR1 DFQATT, CDR2 SNEGSKA (reference sequence). The V end was cut by 4 bases, the J end by 2 bases, with 11 bases between. The CDR3 covers 13 residues. The CDR3 sequence: CSAINRVNYGYTF. CDR3 in DNA: TGCAGTGCTATAAACAGGGTAAACTATGGCTACACCTTC.

For this clonotype: One junction end disagrees with the germline gene, perhaps due to a read error. The J gene is TRBJ2-1, the V gene TRBV6-5, with no clear D. The CDR3 extends over 14 amino acids. CDR1 MNHEY and CDR2 SVGAGI come from the germline V gene. DNA of the CDR3: TGTGCCAGCAATTACTCCACTGGATCCTATGAGCAGTTCTTC. It specifies CASNYSTGSYEQFF.

This clonotype was seen a few times. The V and J genes are TRBV28 and TRBJ1-2; unclear D gene. The CDR3 has 13 amino acids. Per the germline V gene, CDR1 is MDHEN and CDR2 is SYDVKM. V gave up 4 bases and J gave up 0 bases, with 6 bases separating them. The CDR3 DNA reads TGTGCCAGCAGTTCTACAGCTAACTATGGCTACACCTTC. This sequence encodes CASSSTANYGYTF.